This T cell receptor (beta chain) appears in the sequencing data of a study of radiotherapy plus CTLA-4 blockade in lung cancer. The CDR3 covers 17 residues. Germline trimming cut 4 bases from V and 4 bases from J; bases unmatched to any gene: 11. Per germline, CDR1 SGHTA and CDR2 FQGNSA. Profiled with immunoSEQ multiplex PCR; TCRdb holds only in-frame clones, not every one. This sample has 40,000 or so clones, with more than 60% found just once. About this clone: The antigen remains unidentified.

Findings and limits, study-wide: The authors reported that early blood T cell clone dynamics, with interferon-beta, best predicted response. After radiotherapy and ipilimumab, tumor-derived clones expanded in peripheral blood.

V and J are TRBV7-2 and TRBJ2-3; 10 nucleotides align to TRBD2. The TCR was taken from a human donor with non-small cell lung cancer who had stable disease on radiotherapy plus ipilimumab. The sample consisted of peripheral blood, taken from a patient treated with radiotherapy plus ipilimumab. CDR3 amino acids: CASSSGGSGGAADTQYF. The DNA for the CDR3 is TGTGCCAGCAGCTCCGGAGGGAGCGGGGGGGCTGCAGATACGCAGTATTTT.